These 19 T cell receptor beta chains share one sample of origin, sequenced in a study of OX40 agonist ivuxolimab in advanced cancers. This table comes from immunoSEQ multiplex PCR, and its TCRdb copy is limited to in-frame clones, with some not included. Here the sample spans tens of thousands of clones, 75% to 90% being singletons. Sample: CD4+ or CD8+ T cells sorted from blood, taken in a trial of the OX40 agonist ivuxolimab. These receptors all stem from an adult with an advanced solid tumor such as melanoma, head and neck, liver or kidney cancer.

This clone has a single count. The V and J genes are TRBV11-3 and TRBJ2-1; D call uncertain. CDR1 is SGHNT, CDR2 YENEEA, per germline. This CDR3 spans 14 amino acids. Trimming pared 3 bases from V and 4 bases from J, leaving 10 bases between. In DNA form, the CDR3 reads TGTGCCAGCAGCTTGGGTCAGAAGTACAATGAGCAGTTCTTC. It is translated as CASSLGQKYNEQFF. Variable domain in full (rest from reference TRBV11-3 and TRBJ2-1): EAGVVQSPRYKIIEKKQPVAFWCNPISGHNTLYWYLQNLGQGPELLIRYENEEAVDDSQLPKDRFSAERLKGVDSTLKIQPAELGDSAVYLCASSLGQKYNEQFFGPGTRLTVL.

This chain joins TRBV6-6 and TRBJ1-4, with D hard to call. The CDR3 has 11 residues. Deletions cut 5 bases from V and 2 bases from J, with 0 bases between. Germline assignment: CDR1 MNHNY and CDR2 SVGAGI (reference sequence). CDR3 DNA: TGTGCCAGCAGTACTAATGAAAAACTGTTTTTT. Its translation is CASSTNEKLFF.

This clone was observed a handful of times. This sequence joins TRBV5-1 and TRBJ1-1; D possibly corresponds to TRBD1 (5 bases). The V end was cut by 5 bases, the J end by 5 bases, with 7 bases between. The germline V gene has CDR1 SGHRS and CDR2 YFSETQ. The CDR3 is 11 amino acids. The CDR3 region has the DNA TGCGCCAGCAGGGGGGAGACTGAAGCTTTCTTT. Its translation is CASRGETEAFF.

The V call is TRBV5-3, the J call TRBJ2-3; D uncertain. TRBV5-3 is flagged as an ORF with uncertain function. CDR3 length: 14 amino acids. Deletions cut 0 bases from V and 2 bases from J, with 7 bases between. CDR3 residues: CARSLVSYTDTQYF. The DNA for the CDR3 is TGTGCCAGAAGCTTGGTAAGCTACACAGATACGCAGTATTTT.

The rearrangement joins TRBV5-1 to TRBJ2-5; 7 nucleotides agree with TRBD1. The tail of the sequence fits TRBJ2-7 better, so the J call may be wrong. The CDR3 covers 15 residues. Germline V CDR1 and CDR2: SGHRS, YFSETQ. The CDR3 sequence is CASSFAGTANYEQYF. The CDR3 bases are TGCGCCAGCAGCTTCGCCGGGACAGCTAACTACGAGCAGTACTTC.

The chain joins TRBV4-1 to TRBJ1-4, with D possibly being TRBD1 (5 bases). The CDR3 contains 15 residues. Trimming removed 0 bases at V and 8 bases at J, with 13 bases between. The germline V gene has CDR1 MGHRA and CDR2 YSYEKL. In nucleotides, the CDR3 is TGCGCCAGCAGCCAAGATTATCCGAGGGGAGAAAAACTGTTTTTT. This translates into CASSQDYPRGEKLFF.

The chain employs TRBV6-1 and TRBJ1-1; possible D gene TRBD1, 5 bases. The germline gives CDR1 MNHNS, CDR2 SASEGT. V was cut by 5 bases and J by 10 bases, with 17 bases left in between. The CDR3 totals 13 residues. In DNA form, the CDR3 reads TGTGCCAGCAGTTTAGACGGGGCCACCGGAGCTTTCTTT. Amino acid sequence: CASSLDGATGAFF.

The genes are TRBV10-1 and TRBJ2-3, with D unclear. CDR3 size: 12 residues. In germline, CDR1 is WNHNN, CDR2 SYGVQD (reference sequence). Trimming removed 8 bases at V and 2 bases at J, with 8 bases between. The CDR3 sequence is CASRAVTDTQYF. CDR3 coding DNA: TGCGCCAGCCGGGCGGTCACAGATACGCAGTATTTT.

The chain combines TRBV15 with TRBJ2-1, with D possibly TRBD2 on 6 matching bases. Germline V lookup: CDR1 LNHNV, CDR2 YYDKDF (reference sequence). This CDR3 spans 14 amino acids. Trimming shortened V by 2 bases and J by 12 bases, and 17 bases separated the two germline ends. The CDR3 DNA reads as TGTGCCACCAGCAGACCCCCCCCGGGACTTGGGCAGTTCTTC. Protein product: CATSRPPPGLGQFF.

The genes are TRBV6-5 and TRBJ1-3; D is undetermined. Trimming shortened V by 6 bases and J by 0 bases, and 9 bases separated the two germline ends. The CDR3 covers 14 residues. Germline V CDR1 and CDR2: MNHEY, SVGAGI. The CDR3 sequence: CASRKQSSGNTIYF. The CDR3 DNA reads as TGTGCCAGCAGAAAGCAGAGCTCTGGAAACACCATATATTTT.

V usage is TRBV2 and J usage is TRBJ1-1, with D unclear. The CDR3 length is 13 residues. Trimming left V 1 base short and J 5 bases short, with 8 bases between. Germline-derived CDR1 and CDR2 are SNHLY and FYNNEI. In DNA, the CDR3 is TGTGCCAGCAGTGAAGGGGCCATGACTGAAGCTTTCTTT. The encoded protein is CASSEGAMTEAFF.

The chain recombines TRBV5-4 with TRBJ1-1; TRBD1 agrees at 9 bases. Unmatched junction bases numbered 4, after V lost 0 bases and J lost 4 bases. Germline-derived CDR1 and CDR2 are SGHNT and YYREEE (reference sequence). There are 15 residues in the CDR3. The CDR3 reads CASSLDRGRITEAFF. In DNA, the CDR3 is TGTGCCAGCAGCTTGGACAGGGGGCGGATCACTGAAGCTTTCTTT.

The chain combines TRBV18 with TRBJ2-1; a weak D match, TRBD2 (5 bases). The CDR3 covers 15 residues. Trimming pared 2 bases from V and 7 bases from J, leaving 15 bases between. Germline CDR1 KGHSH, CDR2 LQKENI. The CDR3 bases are TGTGCCAGCTCACCAAGGACTGGCAGCGGTAATGAGCAGTTCTTC. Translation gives CASSPRTGSGNEQFF.

CDR3 DNA sequence: TGTGCCACCAGCAGTCCTTGGTCCTACGAGCAGTACTTC. This codes for CATSSPWSYEQYF. The chain is built from TRBV15 and TRBJ2-7; D unresolved. Germline lookup yields CDR1 LNHNV and CDR2 YYDKDF (reference sequence). The CDR3 contains 13 residues. Deletions cut 3 bases from V and 1 base from J, with 7 bases between.

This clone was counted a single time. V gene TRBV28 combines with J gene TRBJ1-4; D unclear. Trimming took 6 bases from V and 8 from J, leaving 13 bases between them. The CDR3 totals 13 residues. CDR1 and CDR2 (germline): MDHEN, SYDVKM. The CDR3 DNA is TGTGCCAGCAGCGGGGTGTTGAGCGAAAAACTGTTTTTT. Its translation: CASSGVLSEKLFF.

CDR3 in amino acids: CASSQVGTSGVFGGELFF. The CDR3 region has the DNA TGCGCCAGCAGCCAAGTTGGGACTAGCGGGGTCTTCGGCGGGGAGCTGTTTTTT. The genes are TRBV4-3 and TRBJ2-2; TRBD2 matches at 13 bases. This CDR3 is 18 amino acids long. Per germline, CDR1 LGHNA and CDR2 YSLEER. V lost 1 base to trimming and J lost 7 bases; unmatched junction nucleotides: 9.

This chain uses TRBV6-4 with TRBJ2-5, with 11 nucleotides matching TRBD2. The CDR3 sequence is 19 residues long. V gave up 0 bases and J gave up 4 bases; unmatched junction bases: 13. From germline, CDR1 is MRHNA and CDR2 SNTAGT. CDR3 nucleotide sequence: TGTGCCAGCAGTGACTCGTTGCGCCTTAGCGGGAGGGCCCCAGAGACCCAGTACTTC. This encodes CASSDSLRLSGRAPETQYF.

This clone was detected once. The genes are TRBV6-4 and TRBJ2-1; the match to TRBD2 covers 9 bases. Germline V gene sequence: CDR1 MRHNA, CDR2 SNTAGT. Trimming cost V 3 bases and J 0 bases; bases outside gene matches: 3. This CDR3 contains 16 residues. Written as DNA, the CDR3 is TGTGCCAGCAGTGAAGCTAGCGGGGTCTCCTACAATGAGCAGTTCTTC. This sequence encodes CASSEASGVSYNEQFF.

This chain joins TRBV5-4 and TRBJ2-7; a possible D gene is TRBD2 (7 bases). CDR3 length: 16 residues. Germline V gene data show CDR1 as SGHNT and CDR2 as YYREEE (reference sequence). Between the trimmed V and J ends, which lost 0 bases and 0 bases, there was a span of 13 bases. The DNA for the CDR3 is TGTGCCAGCAGCTTGGGGGGGGGCATGACCTCCTACGAGCAGTACTTC. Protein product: CASSLGGGMTSYEQYF. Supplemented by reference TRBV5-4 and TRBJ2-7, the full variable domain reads ETGVTQSPTHLIKTRGQQVTLRCSSQSGHNTVSWYQQALGQGPQFIFQYYREEENGRGNFPPRFSGLQFPNYSSELNVNALELDDSALYLCASSLGGGMTSYEQYFGPGTRLTVT.